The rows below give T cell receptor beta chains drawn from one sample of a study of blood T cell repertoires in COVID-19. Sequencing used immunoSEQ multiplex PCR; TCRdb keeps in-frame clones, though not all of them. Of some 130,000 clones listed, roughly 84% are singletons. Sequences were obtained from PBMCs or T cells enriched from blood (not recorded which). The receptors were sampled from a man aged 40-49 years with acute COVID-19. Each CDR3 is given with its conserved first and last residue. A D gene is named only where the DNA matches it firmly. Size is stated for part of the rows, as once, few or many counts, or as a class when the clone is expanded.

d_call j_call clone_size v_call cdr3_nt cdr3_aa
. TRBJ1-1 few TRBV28 TGTGCCAGCAGTTTAAACGCAGGGCGGGGAACTGAAGCTTTCTTT CASSLNAGRGTEAFF
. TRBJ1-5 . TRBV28 TGTGCCAGCAGTTCAGGAACAGATCAGCCCCAGCATTTT CASSSGTDQPQHF
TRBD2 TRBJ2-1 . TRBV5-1 TGCGCCAGCAGCGGGGGGACTAGCGGGAGGAATGAGCAGTTCTTC CASSGGTSGRNEQFF
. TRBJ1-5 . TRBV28 TGTGCCAGCAGTTTATTGGGGGCGAAGAATCAGCCCCAGCATTTT CASSLLGAKNQPQHF
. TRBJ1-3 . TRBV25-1 TGTGCCAGCAGTAGAACAGGGTCTGGAAACACCATATATTTT CASSRTGSGNTIYF
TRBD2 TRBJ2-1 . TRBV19 TGTGCCAGTAGTCGACTAGCGGGAGTGGCCTACAATGAGCAGTTCTTC CASSRLAGVAYNEQFF
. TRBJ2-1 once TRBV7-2 TGTGCCAGCAGCCACCCCCGGTGGCGGAGCCAAGACTACAATGAGCAGTTCTTC CASSHPRWRSQDYNEQFF
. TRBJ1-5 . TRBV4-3 TGCGCCAGCAGCCAAGATTGGAACAGCTATAGCAATCAGCCCCAGCATTTT CASSQDWNSYSNQPQHF
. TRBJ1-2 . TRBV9 TGTGCCAGCAGCGGGGAGATCCGGGGAGGACGAGCTAACTATGGCTACACCTTC CASSGEIRGGRANYGYTF
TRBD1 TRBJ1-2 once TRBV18 TGTGCCAGCTCACAACAAGTAGGGGGCGCCTACTATGGCTACACCTTC CASSQQVGGAYYGYTF
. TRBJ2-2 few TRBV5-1 TGCGCCAGCAGCGGGACTCTTAACACCGGGGAGCTGTTTTTT CASSGTLNTGELFF
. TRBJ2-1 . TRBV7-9 TGTGCCAGCAGCTTAGGATCCCAGTACAATGAGCAGTTCTTC CASSLGSQYNEQFF
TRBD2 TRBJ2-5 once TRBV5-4 TGTGCCAGCAAGATTAGCGGGCCCGAGGGGACCCAGTACTTC CASKISGPEGTQYF
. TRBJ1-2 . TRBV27 TGTGCCAGCAGTTTTAAGGGGAACTATGGCTACACCTTC CASSFKGNYGYTF
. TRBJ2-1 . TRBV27 TGTGCCAGCAGTTTAGGGGGGTTTATGAACAATGAGCAGTTCTTC CASSLGGFMNNEQFF
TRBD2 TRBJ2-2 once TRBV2 TGTGCCAGCAGTGTGGGCGGGAGGGACACCGGGGAGCTGTTTTTT CASSVGGRDTGELFF
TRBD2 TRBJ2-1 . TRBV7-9 TGTGCCAGCAACATCGGGACTAGCGGCTACAATGAGCAGTTCTTC CASNIGTSGYNEQFF
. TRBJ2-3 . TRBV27 TGTGCCAGCCGCTCAGGTTCCCATGCAGATACGCAGTATTTT CASRSGSHADTQYF
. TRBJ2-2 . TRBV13 TGTGCCAGCAGCCCAGCCCGCAGGGGCTTCCGCGGGGAGCTGTTTTTT CASSPARRGFRGELFF
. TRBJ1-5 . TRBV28 TGTGCCAGCAGTCAACATGATAGCAATCAGCCCCAGCATTTT CASSQHDSNQPQHF
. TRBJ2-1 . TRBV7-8 TGTGCCAGCAGCCCCCAAAGGGGCTCCTACAATGAGCAGTTCTTC CASSPQRGSYNEQFF
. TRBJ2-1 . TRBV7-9 TGTGCCAGCAGCTATAGAAGCCAGGATGAGCAGTTCTTC CASSYRSQDEQFF
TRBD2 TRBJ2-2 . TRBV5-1 TGCGCCAGCAGTTTCGGGACTAGCGGGGGAAACACCGGGGAGCTGTTTTTT CASSFGTSGGNTGELFF
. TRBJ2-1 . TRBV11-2 TGTGCCAGCAGCTTAGCGGGAGCCCCCCCGGAGCAGTTCTTC CASSLAGAPPEQFF
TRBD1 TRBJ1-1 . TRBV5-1 TGCGCCAGCAGCTTGGCCTACAGGGGAATGAACACTGAAGCTTTCTTT CASSLAYRGMNTEAFF
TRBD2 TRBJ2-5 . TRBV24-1 TGTGCCACCAGTGATTTGCTGCGGGGGGACAAAGAGACCCAGTACTTC CATSDLLRGDKETQYF
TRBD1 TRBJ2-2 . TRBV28 TGTGCCAGCGCAGGGGGCCTCACCGGGGAGCTGTTTTTT CASAGGLTGELFF
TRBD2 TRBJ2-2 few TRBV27 TGTGCCAGCAGTTTAATAGCGGGAAGGACCGGGGAGCTGTTTTTT CASSLIAGRTGELFF
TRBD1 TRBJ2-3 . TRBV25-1 TGTGCCACATTACCAACAGGGGCGCCTACGCAGTATTTT CATLPTGAPTQYF
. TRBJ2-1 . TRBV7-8 TGTGCCAGCAGCTTAGGAATAGCCGATTACAATGAGCAGTTCTTC CASSLGIADYNEQFF
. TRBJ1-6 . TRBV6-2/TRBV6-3 TGTGCCAGCAGTTACAACTTGGTACCACCCCTCCACTTT CASSYNLVPPLHF
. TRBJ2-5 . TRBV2 TGTGCCAGCAGTGAATTCGAGTCAGGGGGGACCGGGACCCAGTACTTC CASSEFESGGTGTQYF
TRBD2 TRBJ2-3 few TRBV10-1 TGCGCCAGCAGTGGAGGGGGACTAGCGGGGAAAGATACGCAGTATTTT CASSGGGLAGKDTQYF
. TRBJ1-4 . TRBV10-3 TGTGCCATCAGTGCCAGGGGCAGGGATGCAACTAATGAAAAACTGTTTTTT CAISARGRDATNEKLFF
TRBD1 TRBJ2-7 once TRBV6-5 TGTGCCAGCAGCGCGGACAGGGCTAATGAGCAGTACTTC CASSADRANEQYF
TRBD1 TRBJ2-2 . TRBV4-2 TGTGCCAGCAGCCAAGAAAACAGGGGGCCGAACACCGGGGAGCTGTTTTTT CASSQENRGPNTGELFF
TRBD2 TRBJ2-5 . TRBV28 TGTGCCAGCAGTTCCCTATCTAGACTAGCGGGGGGCCGATATAGCCAAGAGACCCAGTACTTC CASSSLSRLAGGRYSQETQYF
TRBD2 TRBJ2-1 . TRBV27 TGTGCCAGCAGCTTAAGGCTAGCGGGGGACAATGAGCAGTTCTTC CASSLRLAGDNEQFF
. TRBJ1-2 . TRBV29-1 TGCAGCGTTGAAGCGAGGGACAAAACTAACTATGGCTACACCTTC CSVEARDKTNYGYTF
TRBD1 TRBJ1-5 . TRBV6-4 TGTGCCAGCAGTGACTCGACGCGGGGACAGGGTTTAGGCAATCAGCCCCAGCATTTT CASSDSTRGQGLGNQPQHF
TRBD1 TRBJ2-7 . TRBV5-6 TGTGCCAGCAGCACCGGGACAGGGAGCTCCTACGAGCAGTACTTC CASSTGTGSSYEQYF
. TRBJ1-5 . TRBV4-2 TGTGCCAGCAGCCAAGAAGAGGGGGATCAGCCCCAGCATTTT CASSQEEGDQPQHF
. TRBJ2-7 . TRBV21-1 TGTGCCAGCAGCAAAGTGACTAGCCGGGGATCCGAGCAGTACTTC CASSKVTSRGSEQYF
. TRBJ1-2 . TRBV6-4 TGTGCCAGCAGTGACGGAGGACCTGGGATTTATGGCTACACCTTC CASSDGGPGIYGYTF
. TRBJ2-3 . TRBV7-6 TGTGCCAGCAGCTTAGGAGGGCCGGGGAGAGATACGCAGTATTTT CASSLGGPGRDTQYF
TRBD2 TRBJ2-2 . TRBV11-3 TGTGCCAGCAGCCCTAGCGGGATAGACACCGGGGAGCTGTTTTTT CASSPSGIDTGELFF
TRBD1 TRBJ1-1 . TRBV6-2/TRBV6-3 TGTGCCAGCAGTTGGGGACAGGGTACTGAAGCTTTCTTT CASSWGQGTEAFF
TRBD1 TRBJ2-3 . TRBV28 TGTGCCAGCAGCACGCGACAGGGAGTCACAGATACGCAGTATTTT CASSTRQGVTDTQYF
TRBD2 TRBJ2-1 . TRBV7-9 TGTGCCGTTCTGTGGGGGGAGGGCCTCTACAATGAGCAGTTCTTC CAVLWGEGLYNEQFF
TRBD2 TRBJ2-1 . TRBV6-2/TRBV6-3 TGTGCCAGCAGTTACCCCGGGCGGGAGGGCAATGAGCAGTTCTTC CASSYPGREGNEQFF
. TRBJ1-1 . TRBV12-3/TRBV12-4 TGTGCCAGCAGTTCTGTGAACACTGAAGCTTTCTTT CASSSVNTEAFF
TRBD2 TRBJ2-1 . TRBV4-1 TGCGCCAGCAGCCAGGGGACTAGCGGGAGTATCTATGAGCAGTTCTTC CASSQGTSGSIYEQFF
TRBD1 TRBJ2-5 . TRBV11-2 TGTGCCAGCAGCACAGGACAGGGGCGTGGGAAGGAGACCCAGTACTTC CASSTGQGRGKETQYF
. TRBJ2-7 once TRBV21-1 TGTGCCAGCAGCCGCGGGACTAGCGGGAGTAGTTACGAGCAGTACTTC CASSRGTSGSSYEQYF
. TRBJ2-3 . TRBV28 TGTGCCAGCACGGCAGGGAGCACAGATACGCAGTATTTT CASTAGSTDTQYF
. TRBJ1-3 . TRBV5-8 TGTGCCAGCAGCTTGTCAGGCTCTGGAAACACCATATATTTT CASSLSGSGNTIYF
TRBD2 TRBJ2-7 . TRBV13 TGTGCCAGCAGTTCCCGGGACGGAAGGACTAGCGGGAACTACGAGCAGTACTTC CASSSRDGRTSGNYEQYF